The rows below give T cell receptor beta chains drawn from one sample of a study of vaccination effects on CD4 cells after COVID-19. Measured with immunoSEQ multiplex PCR; TCRdb has only the in-frame clones, and not every one. The sample holds about 20,000 clones, under 75% seen once. Their target antigens are unknown. The specimen was CD4+ T cells from PBMCs cultured with HCoV-NL63 spike peptides, collected before COVID-19 vaccination. These TCRs come from a human donor who received a COVID-19 vaccine. Both conserved end residues are part of each CDR3. A D gene is named only where the DNA matches it firmly. The listing skips clone size in some rows; elsewhere it reads once, few, many or a size class.

CDR3aa	CDR3nt	abundance	d_gene	v_gene	j_gene	len
CAISATPGQGTDTQYF	TGTGCCATCAGTGCTACCCCGGGACAGGGCACAGATACGCAGTATTTT	few	TRBD1	TRBV10-3	TRBJ2-3	16
CVAGQLYGYTF	TGTGTGGCCGGGCAGCTCTATGGCTACACCTTC	few	.	TRBV27	TRBJ1-2	11
CASSYGEADSTDTQYF	TGTGCCAGCAGTTACGGGGAGGCAGATAGCACAGATACGCAGTATTTT	few	.	TRBV6-2/TRBV6-3	TRBJ2-3	16
CASSQSNKEIAKNIQYF	TGCGCCAGCAGCCAGTCGAACAAGGAAATAGCCAAAAACATTCAGTACTTC	.	.	TRBV4-1	TRBJ2-4	17
CASNEELGYEQYF	TGTGCCAGTAACGAGGAACTCGGATACGAGCAGTACTTC	.	.	TRBV19	TRBJ2-7	13
CASSLPTGNTGELFF	TGCGCCAGCAGCTTACCCACAGGGAACACCGGGGAGCTGTTTTTT	.	.	TRBV5-1	TRBJ2-2	15
CASSDYRVYEQYF	TGTGCCAGCAGTGATTACCGAGTCTACGAGCAGTACTTC	.	.	TRBV2	TRBJ2-7	13
CASSLYPGVNTEAFF	TGTGCCAGCAGCTTATACCCAGGCGTGAACACTGAAGCTTTCTTT	.	.	TRBV11-2	TRBJ1-1	15
CASSSGRVANYGYTF	TGTGCCAGCAGCTCCGGGAGGGTAGCTAACTATGGCTACACCTTC	.	.	TRBV6-5	TRBJ1-2	15
CASSIGVRIGEQFF	TGTGCCAGTAGTATTGGGGTAAGGATAGGTGAGCAGTTCTTC	.	.	TRBV19	TRBJ2-1	14
CASSPSPQAYSYEQYF	TGTGCCAGCTCACCCTCCCCGCAGGCCTACTCCTACGAGCAGTACTTC	.	.	TRBV18	TRBJ2-7	16
CASSLSMGLNTGELFF	TGTGCCAGCAGCTTAAGCATGGGGTTGAATACCGGGGAGCTGTTTTTT	few	.	TRBV7-9	TRBJ2-2	16
CASSRDRDSPLHF	TGTGCCAGCAGTCGGGACAGGGACTCACCCCTCCACTTT	.	TRBD1	TRBV12-3/TRBV12-4	TRBJ1-6	13
CASSIARLRHRGNQPQHF	TGTGCCAGTAGTATAGCCCGCCTCCGGCACCGAGGCAATCAGCCCCAGCATTTT	.	.	TRBV19	TRBJ1-5	18
CASSRVFAGELFF	TGTGCCAGCAGCAGGGTTTTCGCCGGGGAGCTGTTTTTT	.	.	TRBV21-1	TRBJ2-2	13
CASSATVGGQGSPLHF	TGTGCCAGCAGCGCAACGGTCGGGGGGCAAGGGTCACCCCTCCACTTT	.	.	TRBV7-2	TRBJ1-6	16
CASSQVANSPLHF	TGTGCCAGCAGCCAGGTAGCGAATTCACCCCTCCACTTT	.	.	TRBV14	TRBJ1-6	13
CASGNGGSEQFHF	TGTGCCAGCGGGAATGGAGGTTCTGAACAGTTCCACTTT	.	.	TRBV6-5	TRBJ1-6	13
CASSESKGHYGYTF	TGCGCCAGCAGTGAATCTAAGGGGCACTATGGCTACACCTTC	few	.	TRBV10-2	TRBJ1-2	14
CASSHTGSQISYNEQFF	TGTGCCAGCAGTCACACAGGGAGCCAGATCTCCTACAATGAGCAGTTCTTC	.	.	TRBV27	TRBJ2-1	17
CAWSGGGEQFF	TGTGCCTGGAGTGGAGGAGGTGAGCAGTTCTTC	.	.	TRBV30	TRBJ2-1	11
CASNLQGNTEAFF	TGTGCCAGCAACCTACAGGGGAACACTGAAGCTTTCTTT	.	.	TRBV2	TRBJ1-1	13
CASSAGGGITEAFF	TGTGCCAGCAGCGCAGGGGGCGGGATCACTGAAGCTTTCTTT	.	TRBD1	TRBV9	TRBJ1-1	14
CASSQGPQGNQPQHF	TGTGCCAGCAGCCAGGGGCCCCAGGGCAATCAGCCCCAGCATTTT	.	.	TRBV3-1/TRBV3-2	TRBJ1-5	15
CASSEGGNTEAFF	TGTGCCAGCAGTGAGGGGGGGAACACTGAAGCTTTCTTT	.	.	TRBV2	TRBJ1-1	13
CATSFPQVSGNTIYF	TGTGCCACCAGCTTCCCTCAAGTCTCTGGAAACACCATATATTTT	once	.	TRBV15	TRBJ1-3	15
CATSDTGSSDNQPQHF	TGTGCCACCAGTGACACCGGGTCCTCGGACAATCAGCCCCAGCATTTT	.	.	TRBV24-1	TRBJ1-5	16
CASSEVGYTDTQYF	TGCGCCAGCAGTGAGGTGGGGTACACAGATACGCAGTATTTT	.	.	TRBV10-2	TRBJ2-3	14
CASSVVSKNEQFF	TGTGCCAGCAGCGTAGTGTCGAAAAATGAGCAGTTCTTC	.	.	TRBV9	TRBJ2-1	13
CASSLWGYFEETQYF	TGCGCCAGCAGCTTGTGGGGCTATTTTGAAGAGACCCAGTACTTC	.	.	TRBV5-1	TRBJ2-5	15
CASSSGRDRGPLEQYF	TGTGCCAGCAGCTCAGGCAGGGACAGGGGTCCCCTCGAGCAGTACTTC	.	TRBD1	TRBV7-2	TRBJ2-7	16
CASSPRGSGRFDGTQYF	TGTGCCAGCAGCCCCCGGGGTAGCGGGAGGTTTGATGGGACCCAGTACTTC	.	TRBD2	TRBV3-1/TRBV3-2	TRBJ2-5	17
CASSQPPWRVSTDTQYF	TGTGCCAGCTCACAACCCCCCTGGAGAGTTAGCACAGATACGCAGTATTTT	.	.	TRBV18	TRBJ2-3	17
CASSAGTEGNTIYF	TGCGCCAGCAGCGCAGGGACAGAAGGAAACACCATATATTTT	.	TRBD1	TRBV5-1	TRBJ1-3	14
CASRGPTGTQYF	TGTGCCAGCAGAGGACCCACCGGGACGCAGTATTTT	once	.	TRBV9	TRBJ2-3	12
CASSLVLPDNEQFF	TGTGCCAGCAGCTTAGTTCTACCGGACAATGAGCAGTTCTTC	.	.	TRBV7-9	TRBJ2-1	14
CATSASNQETQYF	TGTGCCACCAGTGCTTCCAACCAAGAGACCCAGTACTTC	.	.	TRBV24-1	TRBJ2-5	13
CASSLMRSTDTQYF	TGTGCCAGCAGCTTAATGCGGTCCACAGATACGCAGTATTTT	few	.	TRBV7-7	TRBJ2-3	14
CASSQSTGHPYGYTF	TGCGCCAGCAGTCAATCGACGGGACACCCCTATGGCTACACCTTC	.	.	TRBV23-1	TRBJ1-2	15
CASSLRRSGGANTGELFF	TGTGCCAGCAGCTTGCGGCGTAGCGGGGGGGCGAACACCGGGGAGCTGTTTTTT	once	TRBD2	TRBV5-6	TRBJ2-2	18
CASNRNLNTEAFF	TGTGCCAGCAACCGGAATTTGAACACTGAAGCTTTCTTT	few	.	TRBV5-6	TRBJ1-1	13
CASSQSPNEKLFF	TGCGCCAGCAGCCAAAGCCCAAATGAAAAACTGTTTTTT	.	.	TRBV4-1	TRBJ1-4	13
CASSFRVGVGEQYF	TGTGCCAGCAGTTTCCGAGTGGGGGTCGGTGAGCAGTACTTC	.	.	TRBV28	TRBJ2-7	14
CASSPGPAVYEQYF	TGTGCCAGCAGCCCCGGGCCCGCGGTGTACGAGCAGTACTTC	.	.	TRBV5-8	TRBJ2-7	14
CASSITPRSGNTIYF	TGTGCCAGTAGTATCACCCCTCGCTCTGGAAACACCATATATTTT	once	.	TRBV19	TRBJ1-3	15
CASSEDRGVLRGNQPQHF	TGTGCCAGCAGTGAGGACCGAGGGGTCTTACGAGGCAATCAGCCCCAGCATTTT	once	.	TRBV6-1	TRBJ1-5	18